The T cell receptor (beta chain) described here comes from a study of cytomegalovirus exposure and HLA in healthy donors. The PCR used 60 Vbeta and 13 Jbeta primers. The repertoire was sequenced with immunoSEQ multiplex PCR; TCRdb's copy has only in-frame clones and lacks some. The sample holds under 150,000 clones, approximately 61% seen once. The sequenced sample was PBMCs. This receptor was obtained from a middle-aged woman in good health and CMV-seronegative.

The CDR3 region has the DNA TGTGCCAGCACCCTGGGAGGAGGAGAAGAGCAGTACTTC. It codes for CASTLGGGEEQYF. The J gene is TRBJ2-7, the V gene TRBV28; tentatively, D is TRBD2 (6 bases). The germline V and J ends were trimmed by 7 bases and 7 bases, with 17 bases remaining between them. The CDR3 sequence is 13 residues long. The germline CDR1 and CDR2 sequences are MDHEN and SYDVKM.